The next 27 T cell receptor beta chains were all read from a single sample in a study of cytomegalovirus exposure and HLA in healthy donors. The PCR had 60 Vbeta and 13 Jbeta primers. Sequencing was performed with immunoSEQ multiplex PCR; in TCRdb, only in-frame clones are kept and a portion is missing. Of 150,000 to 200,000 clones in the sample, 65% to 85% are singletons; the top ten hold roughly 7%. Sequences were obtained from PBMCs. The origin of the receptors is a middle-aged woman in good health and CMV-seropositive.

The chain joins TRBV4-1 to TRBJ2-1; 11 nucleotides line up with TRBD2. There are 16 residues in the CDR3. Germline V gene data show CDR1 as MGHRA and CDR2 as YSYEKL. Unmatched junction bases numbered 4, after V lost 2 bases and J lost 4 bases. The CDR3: CASSQRGLAAYNEQFF. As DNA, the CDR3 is TGCGCCAGCAGCCAAAGGGGACTAGCGGCTTACAATGAGCAGTTCTTC.

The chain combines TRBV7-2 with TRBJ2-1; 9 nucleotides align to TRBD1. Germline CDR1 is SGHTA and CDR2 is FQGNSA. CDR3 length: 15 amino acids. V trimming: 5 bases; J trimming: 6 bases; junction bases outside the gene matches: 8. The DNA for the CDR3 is TGTGCCAGCAGCCTAAAAATGACAGGGGGCAATGAGCAGTTCTTC. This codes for CASSLKMTGGNEQFF.

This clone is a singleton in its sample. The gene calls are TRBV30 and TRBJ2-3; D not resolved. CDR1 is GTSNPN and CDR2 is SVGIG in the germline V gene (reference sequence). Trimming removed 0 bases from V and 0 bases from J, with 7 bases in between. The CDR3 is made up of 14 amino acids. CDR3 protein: CAWSVSISTDTQYF. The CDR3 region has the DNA TGTGCCTGGAGTGTCTCTATAAGCACAGATACGCAGTATTTT.

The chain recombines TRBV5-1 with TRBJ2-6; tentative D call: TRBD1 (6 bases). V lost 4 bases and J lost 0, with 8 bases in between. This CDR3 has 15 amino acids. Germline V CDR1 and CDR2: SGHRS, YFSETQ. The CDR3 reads CASSGQSSGANVLTF. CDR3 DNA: TGCGCCAGCAGCGGACAGTCCTCTGGGGCCAACGTCCTGACTTTC.

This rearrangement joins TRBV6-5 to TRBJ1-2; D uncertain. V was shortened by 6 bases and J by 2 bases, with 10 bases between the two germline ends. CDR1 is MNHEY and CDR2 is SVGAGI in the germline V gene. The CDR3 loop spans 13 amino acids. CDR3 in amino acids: CASSPTINYGYTF. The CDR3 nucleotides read TGTGCCAGCAGCCCCACAATCAACTATGGCTACACCTTC.

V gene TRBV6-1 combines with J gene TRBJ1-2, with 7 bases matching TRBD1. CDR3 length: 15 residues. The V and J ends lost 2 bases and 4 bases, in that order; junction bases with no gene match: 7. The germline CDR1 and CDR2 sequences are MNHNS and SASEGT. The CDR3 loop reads CASSERPGTVYGYTF. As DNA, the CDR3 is TGTGCCAGCAGTGAAAGGCCCGGGACAGTCTATGGCTACACCTTC.

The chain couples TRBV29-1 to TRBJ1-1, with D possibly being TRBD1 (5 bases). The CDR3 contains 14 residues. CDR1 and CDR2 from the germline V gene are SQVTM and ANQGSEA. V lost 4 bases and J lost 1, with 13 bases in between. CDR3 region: CSVVLGGGNTEAFF. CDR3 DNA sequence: TGCAGCGTTGTTCTTGGGGGGGGGAACACTGAAGCTTTCTTT.

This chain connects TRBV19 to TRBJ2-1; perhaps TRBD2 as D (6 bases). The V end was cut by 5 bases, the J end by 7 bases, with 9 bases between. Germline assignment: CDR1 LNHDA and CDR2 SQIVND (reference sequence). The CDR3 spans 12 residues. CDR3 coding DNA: TGTGCCAGTAGTTCCGGGGGTAATGAGCAGTTCTTC. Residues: CASSSGGNEQFF.

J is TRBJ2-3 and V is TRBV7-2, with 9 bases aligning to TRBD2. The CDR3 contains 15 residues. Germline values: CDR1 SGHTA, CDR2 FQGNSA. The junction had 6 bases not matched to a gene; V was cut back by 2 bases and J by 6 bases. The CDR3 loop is CASSLIAGETDTQYF. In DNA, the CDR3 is TGTGCCAGCAGCTTAATAGCGGGGGAAACGGATACGCAGTATTTT.

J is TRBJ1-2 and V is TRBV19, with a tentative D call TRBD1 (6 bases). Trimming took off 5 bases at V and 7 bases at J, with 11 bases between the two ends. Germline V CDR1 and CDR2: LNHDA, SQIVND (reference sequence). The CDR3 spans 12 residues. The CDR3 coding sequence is TGTGCCAGTAGTTTTCCAGGGGCTGGCTACACCTTC. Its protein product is CASSFPGAGYTF.

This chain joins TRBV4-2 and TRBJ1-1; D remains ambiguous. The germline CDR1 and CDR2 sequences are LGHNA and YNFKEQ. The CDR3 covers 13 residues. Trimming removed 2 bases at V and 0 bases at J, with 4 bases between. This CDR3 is CASSQTVNTEAFF. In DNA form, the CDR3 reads TGTGCCAGCAGCCAAACTGTGAACACTGAAGCTTTCTTT.

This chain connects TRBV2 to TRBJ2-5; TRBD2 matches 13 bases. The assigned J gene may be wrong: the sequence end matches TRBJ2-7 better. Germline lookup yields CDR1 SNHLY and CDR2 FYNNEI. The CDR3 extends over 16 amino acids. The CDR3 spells CASSQGPGLAGYEQYF. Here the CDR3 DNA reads TGTGCCAGCAGTCAAGGTCCGGGACTAGCGGGATACGAGCAGTACTTC.

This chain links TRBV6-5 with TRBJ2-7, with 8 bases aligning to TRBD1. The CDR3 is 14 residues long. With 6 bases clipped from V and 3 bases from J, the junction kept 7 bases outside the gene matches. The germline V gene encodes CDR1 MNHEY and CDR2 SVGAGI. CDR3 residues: CASSPGTGHYEQYF. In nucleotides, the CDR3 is TGTGCCAGCAGCCCCGGGACAGGACACTACGAGCAGTACTTC.

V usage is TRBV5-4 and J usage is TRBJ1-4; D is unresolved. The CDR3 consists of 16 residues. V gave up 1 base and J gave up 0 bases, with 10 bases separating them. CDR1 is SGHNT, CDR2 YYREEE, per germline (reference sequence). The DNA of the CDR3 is TGTGCCAGCAGCTTGTACAGAACCTCAACTAATGAAAAACTGTTTTTT. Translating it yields CASSLYRTSTNEKLFF.

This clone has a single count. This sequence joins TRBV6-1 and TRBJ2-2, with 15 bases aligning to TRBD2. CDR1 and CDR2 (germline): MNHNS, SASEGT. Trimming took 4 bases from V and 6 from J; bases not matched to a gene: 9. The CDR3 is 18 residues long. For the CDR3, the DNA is TGTGCCAGCAGTGGGACTAGCGGGGGGGCATCGGGCCCCGGGGAGCTGTTTTTT. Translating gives CASSGTSGGASGPGELFF.

The CDR3 DNA reads as TGTGCCAGCAGACTAGCGGGGCTAGAGACCCAGTACTTC. Encoded protein: CASRLAGLETQYF. This sequence joins TRBV7-2 and TRBJ2-5; 10 nucleotides match TRBD2. Germline V gene lookup returns CDR1 SGHTA and CDR2 FQGNSA. The junction had 2 bases not matched to a gene; V was cut back by 6 bases and J by 4 bases. This CDR3 has 13 residues.

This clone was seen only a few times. CDR3 loop: CASSTPVGYNEQFF. The CDR3, as DNA: TGCGCCAGCAGCACGCCGGTCGGCTACAATGAGCAGTTCTTC. The gene calls are TRBV5-1 and TRBJ2-1; D remains unclear. The CDR3 extends over 14 amino acids. The V gene's germline CDR1 is SGHRS and CDR2 YFSETQ. Trimming removed 4 bases from V and 3 bases from J, with 11 bases in between. Supplemented by reference TRBV5-1 and TRBJ2-1, the full variable domain reads KAGVTQTPRYLIKTRGQQVTLSCSPISGHRSVSWYQQTPGQGLQFLFEYFSETQRNKGNFPGRFSGRQFSNSRSEMNVSTLELGDSALYLCASSTPVGYNEQFFGPGTRLTVL.

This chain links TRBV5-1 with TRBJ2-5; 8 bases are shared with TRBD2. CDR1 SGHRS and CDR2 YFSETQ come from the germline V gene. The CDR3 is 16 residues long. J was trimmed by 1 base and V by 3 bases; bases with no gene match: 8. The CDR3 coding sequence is TGCGCCAGCAGCTCCGGACTAGCACAGACCCAAGAGACCCAGTACTTC. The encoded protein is CASSSGLAQTQETQYF.

CDR3 coding DNA: TGTGCCAGTAGTACTTCGAGAGCCCCGGGCACTGAAGCTTTCTTT. It yields the protein CASSTSRAPGTEAFF. The chain uses TRBV19 and TRBJ1-1, with D unclear. The CDR3 consists of 15 residues. V gave up 4 bases and J gave up 4 bases, with 16 bases separating them. Looked up from germline, CDR1 is LNHDA and CDR2 is SQIVND (reference sequence).

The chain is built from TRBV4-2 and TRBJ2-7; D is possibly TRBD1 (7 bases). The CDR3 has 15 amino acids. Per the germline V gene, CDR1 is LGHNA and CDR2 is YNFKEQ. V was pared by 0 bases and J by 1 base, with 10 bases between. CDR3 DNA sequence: TGTGCCAGCAGCCAAGACCCAGGGGGGTCCTACGAGCAGTACTTC. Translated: CASSQDPGGSYEQYF.

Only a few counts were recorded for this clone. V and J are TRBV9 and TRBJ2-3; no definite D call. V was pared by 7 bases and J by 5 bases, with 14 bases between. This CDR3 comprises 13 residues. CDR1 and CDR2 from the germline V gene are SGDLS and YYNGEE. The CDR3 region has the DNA TGTGCCAGCTCTGAACTCCCGAGAGATACGCAGTATTTT. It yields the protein CASSELPRDTQYF.

This CDR3 is CASRDQGRDTQYF. DNA of the CDR3: TGTGCCAGCAGGGACCAGGGGAGAGATACGCAGTATTTT. The rearrangement joins TRBV7-9 to TRBJ2-3; D possibly corresponds to TRBD1 (6 bases). The CDR3 is 13 amino acids. In germline, CDR1 is SEHNR, CDR2 FQNEAQ (reference sequence). V was trimmed by 6 bases and J by 5 bases, leaving 12 bases between them.

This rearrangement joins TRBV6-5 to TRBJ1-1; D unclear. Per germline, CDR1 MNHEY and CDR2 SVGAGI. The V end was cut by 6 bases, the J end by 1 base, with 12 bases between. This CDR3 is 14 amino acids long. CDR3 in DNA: TGTGCCAGCAGAGTTGGGCGGGGGAACACTGAAGCTTTCTTT. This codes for CASRVGRGNTEAFF.

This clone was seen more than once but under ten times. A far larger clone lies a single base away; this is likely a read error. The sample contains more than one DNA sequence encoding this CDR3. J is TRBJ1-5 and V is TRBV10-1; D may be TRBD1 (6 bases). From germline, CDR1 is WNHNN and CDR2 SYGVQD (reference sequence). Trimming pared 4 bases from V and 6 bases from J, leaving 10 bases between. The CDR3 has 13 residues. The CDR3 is CASSAGVGQPQHF. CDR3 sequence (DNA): TGCGCCAGCAGTGCAGGGGTTGGTCAGCCCCAGCATTTT.

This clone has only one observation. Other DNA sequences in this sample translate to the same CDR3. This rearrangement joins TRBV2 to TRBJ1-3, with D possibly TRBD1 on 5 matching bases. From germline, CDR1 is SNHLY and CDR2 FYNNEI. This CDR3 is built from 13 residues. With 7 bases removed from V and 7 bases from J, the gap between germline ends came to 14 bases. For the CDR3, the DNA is TGTGCCAGCAAAGGGGATTTTGGGAACACCATATATTTT. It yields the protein CASKGDFGNTIYF.

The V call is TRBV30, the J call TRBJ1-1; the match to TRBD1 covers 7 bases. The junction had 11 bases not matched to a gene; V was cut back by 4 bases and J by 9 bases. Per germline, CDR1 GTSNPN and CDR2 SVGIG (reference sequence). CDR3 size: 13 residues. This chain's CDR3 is CAWTSPGQRKAFF. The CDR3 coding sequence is TGTGCCTGGACTTCGCCGGGACAGCGAAAAGCTTTCTTT. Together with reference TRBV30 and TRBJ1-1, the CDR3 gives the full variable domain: SQTIHQWPATLVQPVGSPLSLECTVEGTSNPNLYWYRQAAGRGLQLLFYSVGIGQISSEVPQNLSASRPQDRQFILSSKKLLLSDSGFYLCAWTSPGQRKAFFGQGTRLTVV.

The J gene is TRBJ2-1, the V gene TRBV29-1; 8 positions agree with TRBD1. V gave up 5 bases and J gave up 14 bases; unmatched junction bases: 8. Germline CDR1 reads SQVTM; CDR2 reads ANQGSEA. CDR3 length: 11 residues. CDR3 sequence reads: CSVQTGTGEFF. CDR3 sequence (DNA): TGCAGCGTTCAAACCGGGACAGGCGAGTTCTTC.